This T cell receptor (beta chain) was sequenced during a study of radiotherapy plus CTLA-4 blockade in lung cancer. Study context: Of all patients, approximately 17% responded objectively and approximately 29% showed disease control.

In regard to this clone: Its antigen is still unknown.

Only in-frame clones appear in the TCRdb table, and some are missing; sequencing was by immunoSEQ multiplex PCR. The sample holds around 99,000 clones, almost 90% seen once. Findings and caveats of the study: Interferon-beta and early blood T cell clone dynamics reportedly predicted response best.

After removal of 4 bases from V and 0 bases from J, the junction contained 4 bases not matched to a gene. This CDR3 is built from 16 residues. The germline gives CDR1 SGDLS, CDR2 YYNGEE. The TCR originated in a human donor with non-small cell lung cancer that progressed on radiotherapy plus ipilimumab. The rearrangement links TRBV9 to TRBJ2-3; the match to TRBD2 covers 11 bases. Sequenced material: peripheral blood, taken from a patient treated with radiotherapy plus ipilimumab. Here the CDR3 DNA reads TGTGCCAGCAGCTTCCGGACTAGCGGGAGCACAGATACGCAGTATTTT. This sequence encodes CASSFRTSGSTDTQYF.